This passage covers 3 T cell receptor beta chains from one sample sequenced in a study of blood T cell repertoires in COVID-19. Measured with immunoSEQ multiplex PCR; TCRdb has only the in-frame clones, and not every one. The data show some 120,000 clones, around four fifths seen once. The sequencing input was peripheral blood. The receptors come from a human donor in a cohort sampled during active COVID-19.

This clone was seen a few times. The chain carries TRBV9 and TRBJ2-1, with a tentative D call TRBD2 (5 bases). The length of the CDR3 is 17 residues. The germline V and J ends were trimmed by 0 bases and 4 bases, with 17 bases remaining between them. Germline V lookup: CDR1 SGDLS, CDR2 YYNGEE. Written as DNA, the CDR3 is TGTGCCAGCAGCGTAGCCCCTATCGGGGAAATATACAATGAGCAGTTCTTC. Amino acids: CASSVAPIGEIYNEQFF.

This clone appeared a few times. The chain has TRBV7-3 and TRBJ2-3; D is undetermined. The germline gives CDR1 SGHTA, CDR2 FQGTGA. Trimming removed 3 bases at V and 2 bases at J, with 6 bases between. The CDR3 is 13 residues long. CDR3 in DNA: TGTGCCAGCAGCTTCCAGTACACAGATACGCAGTATTTT. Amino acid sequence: CASSFQYTDTQYF.

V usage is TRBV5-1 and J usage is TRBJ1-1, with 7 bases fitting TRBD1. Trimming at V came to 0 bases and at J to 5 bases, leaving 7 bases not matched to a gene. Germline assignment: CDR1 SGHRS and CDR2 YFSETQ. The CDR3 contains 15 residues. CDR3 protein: CASSLEGAGATEAFF. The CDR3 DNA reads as TGCGCCAGCAGCTTGGAGGGGGCCGGGGCAACTGAAGCTTTCTTT. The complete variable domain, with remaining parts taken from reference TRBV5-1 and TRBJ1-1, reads KAGVTQTPRYLIKTRGQQVTLSCSPISGHRSVSWYQQTPGQGLQFLFEYFSETQRNKGNFPGRFSGRQFSNSRSEMNVSTLELGDSALYLCASSLEGAGATEAFFGQGTRLTVV.